This entry describes one T cell receptor beta chain. Its antigen is unknown. This sample is part of a study of blood T cells in healthy people across ages. Findings and caveats of the study: CMV status of donors was not determined, possibly confounding expanded clonotype changes.

Primed by a sample-barcoded 5' primer and a J-beta primer mix, a second PCR proceeded for 7 to 11 cycles. TCRdb re-called the 5' RACE reads with MiXCR, one entry per CDR3 protein. This sample carries roughly 1.9 million distinct CDR3 sequences, 39% of them seen once, and the ten largest clones take 23%. Samples each yielded at least 5 micrograms of total RNA. Germline V CDR1 and CDR2: SGDLS, YYNGEE. CDR3 length equals 14 residues. Sequencing used blood. This clonotype was sampled from a human donor in good health. The V and J genes are TRBV9 and TRBJ2-5, with unresolved D. The J call may not be correct, given that the DNA end is closer to TRBJ2-7. CDR3 region: CASSVGPRSYEQYF. The CDR3 DNA sequence: TGTGCCAGCAGCGTAGGCCCACGCTCCTACGAGCAGTACTTC.